The T cell receptor beta chain described here comes from a study of T cell responses to AZD1222 COVID-19 vaccine. Pooled samples include second doses given at about 4 or 12 weeks. Clones were sequenced by immunoSEQ multiplex PCR, and TCRdb holds only the in-frame ones, with some missing. The sample lists 100,000 to 150,000 clones, around 92% seen once, with about 7.5% in the top ten. Turning to this clone: Its antigen is not known.

Study observations and caveats: The sample set comprised mostly white British donors with more females, and clonal diversity was possibly underestimated. Unmutated variant regions are reportedly the target of nearly half of TCRs that are spike-specific. Once two AZD1222 doses were given, Spike-specific TCR breadth and depth went up.

CDR3 size: 15 residues. Trimming pared 3 bases from V and 5 bases from J, leaving 13 bases between. Germline assignment: CDR1 MDHEN and CDR2 SYDVKM. The V and J genes are TRBV28 and TRBJ2-2; the D gene is possibly TRBD1 (5 bases). The clonotype originates from an adult who received the AZD1222 COVID-19 vaccine. This sample comprised peripheral blood, obtained 28 days after the second AZD1222 dose. This CDR3 reads CASSLGGAGTGELFF. The CDR3 DNA is TGTGCCAGCAGTTTGGGCGGCGCAGGGACCGGGGAGCTGTTTTTT.